This T cell receptor (beta chain) was profiled in a study of T cells in Graves' hyperthyroidism and ophthalmopathy. Study-level results: From stable hyperthyroidism, ophthalmopathy was set apart by a 13 V-J model. Blood samples included most of the expanded thyroid clonotypes exceeding 0.001. Before onset, by a median of 6.5 months, the model predicted ophthalmopathy.

V was trimmed by 2 bases and J by 5 bases, leaving 11 bases between them. Germline V gene lookup returns CDR1 SGHRS and CDR2 YFSETQ. The CDR3 length is 14 residues. Amplification of TCR beta CDR3 regions used RNA as the template. The primer set for the first-round RT-PCR of the TCR CDR3 was HTBI. TCRdb redid the calling of the multiplex PCR reads with MiXCR, one entry per CDR3 protein. The data show hundreds of thousands of distinct CDR3 sequences, with around 14% seen just once and 13% to 15% held by the top ten. In this sample, this clonotype turned up a few times. What it recognizes is unknown. The TCR comes from a young woman with Graves' hyperthyroidism. The chain has TRBV5-1 and TRBJ2-4, with D perhaps assigned TRBD1 or TRBD2 (5 bases each). The sequencing input was blood. For the CDR3, the DNA is TGCGCCAGCAGCTTAATAGGGGACCAAAACATTCAGTACTTC. Its protein product is CASSLIGDQNIQYF.